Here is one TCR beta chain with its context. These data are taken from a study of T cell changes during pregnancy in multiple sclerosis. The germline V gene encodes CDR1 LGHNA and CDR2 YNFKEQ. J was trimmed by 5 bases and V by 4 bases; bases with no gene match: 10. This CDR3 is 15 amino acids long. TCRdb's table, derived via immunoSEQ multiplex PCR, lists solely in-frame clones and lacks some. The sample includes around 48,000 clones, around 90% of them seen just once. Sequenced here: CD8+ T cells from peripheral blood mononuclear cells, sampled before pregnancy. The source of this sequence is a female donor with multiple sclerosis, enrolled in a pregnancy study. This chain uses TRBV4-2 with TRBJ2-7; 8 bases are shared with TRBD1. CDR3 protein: CASSPKTTGGHEQYF. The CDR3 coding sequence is TGTGCCAGCAGCCCCAAGACTACAGGGGGGCACGAGCAGTACTTC.